The 11 T cell receptor beta chains below all came from one sample that was sequenced in a study of T cells in Graves' hyperthyroidism and ophthalmopathy. TCR beta CDR3 regions were amplified from RNA. Primed by the HTBI set, a first-round RT-PCR was run on the TCR CDR3. A single record per CDR3 protein comes from TCRdb applying MiXCR to the multiplex PCR reads. In the table there are hundreds of thousands of distinct CDR3 sequences, about 20% of which are singletons. Sequencing was carried out using blood. These TCRs come from a man in his thirties or forties with Graves' ophthalmopathy.

This clonotype showed up many times. The rearrangement joins TRBV7-8 to TRBJ2-1; no reliable D call. V shed 4 bases and J shed 2 bases, with 3 bases lying between them. The CDR3 is 12 amino acids. Germline CDR1 reads SGHVS; CDR2 reads FQNEAQ. This CDR3 is CASSSAYNEQFF. CDR3 sequence (DNA): TGTGCCAGCAGCTCAGCCTACAATGAGCAGTTCTTC.

V usage is TRBV12-3 or TRBV12-4 and J usage is TRBJ1-3; TRBD1 is a possible D gene (5 bases). This CDR3 is built from 14 residues. V was trimmed by 6 bases and J by 8 bases, leaving 17 bases between them. The CDR3 bases are TGTGCCAGCAGCCCCGGGGCAGGGAAAGACACCATATATTTT. Amino acid sequence: CASSPGAGKDTIYF.

This clonotype was seen a few times. CDR3 coding DNA: TGTGCCAGCTCGCCAACAGGGGAAGAAAATCAGCCCCAGCATTTT. It translates to CASSPTGEENQPQHF. The gene calls are TRBV18 and TRBJ1-5, with 7 bases fitting TRBD1. Germline CDR1 and CDR2: KGHSH and LQKENI. The CDR3 covers 15 residues. With V trimmed by 6 bases and J by 4 bases, 9 bases remained unmatched.

This clonotype was seen at least ten times. The rearrangement joins TRBV28 to TRBJ2-1, with 9 positions matching TRBD2. CDR1 MDHEN and CDR2 SYDVKM come from the germline V gene. The trim removed 6 bases at V and 5 bases at J, leaving 8 bases unmatched. The CDR3 length is 15 residues. The CDR3 protein is CASRTAGGPHNEQFF. The CDR3, as DNA: TGTGCCAGCAGGACCGCGGGAGGGCCCCACAATGAGCAGTTCTTC.

About this clonotype: This may stem from a read error, because a much larger clone lies one nucleotide away. The chain links TRBV28 to TRBJ1-6; D possibly corresponds to TRBD1 (6 bases). Germline V gene lookup returns CDR1 MDHEN and CDR2 SYDVKM. CDR3 length equals 13 residues. Trimming removed 6 bases at V and 13 bases at J, with 16 bases between. CDR3 DNA sequence: TGTGCCAGCAGACCCCGGGCAGGGGCGCCCCTCCACTTT. Translating it yields CASRPRAGAPLHF.

This clonotype was recorded a few times. The CDR3 sequence: CASSPPGTGRGYTF. DNA of the CDR3: TGTGCCAGCTCACCACCCGGGACAGGGAGAGGCTACACCTTC. V is TRBV18 and J is TRBJ1-2; 9 nucleotides align to TRBD1. The CDR3 totals 14 residues. Germline CDR1 reads KGHSH; CDR2 reads LQKENI. The junction had 4 bases not matched to a gene; V was cut back by 0 bases and J by 8 bases.

This rearrangement joins TRBV29-1 to TRBJ2-1; TRBD1 matches at 7 bases. The V and J ends lost 5 bases and 9 bases, in that order; junction bases with no gene match: 16. The CDR3 is 15 residues long. Germline V gene sequence: CDR1 SQVTM, CDR2 ANQGSEA. CDR3 DNA sequence: TGCAGCGTTTTATCACAGGGGAAATCTTCGGGTGAGCAGTTCTTC. This sequence encodes CSVLSQGKSSGEQFF.

This clonotype was observed a handful of times. V gene TRBV5-1 combines with J gene TRBJ1-5; 8 positions match TRBD1. Looked up from germline, CDR1 is SGHRS and CDR2 is YFSETQ. V dropped 0 bases and J dropped 1; count of bases not matched to a gene: 6. This CDR3 is 17 amino acids long. The CDR3 here is CASSLEPGGGSNQPQHF. In nucleotides, the CDR3 is TGCGCCAGCAGCTTGGAACCAGGGGGCGGGAGCAATCAGCCCCAGCATTTT.

The rearrangement joins TRBV25-1 to TRBJ1-3; D ambiguous. V lost 4 bases and J 0 bases, leaving 4 bases between the germline ends. This CDR3 has 13 amino acids. CDR1 MGHDK and CDR2 SYGVNS come from the germline V gene. The CDR3 loop reads CASSASSGNTIYF. DNA of the CDR3: TGTGCCAGCAGTGCTTCCTCTGGAAACACCATATATTTT.

The chain is built from TRBV3-1 and TRBJ1-1; no firm D call. The CDR3 consists of 12 residues. Germline CDR1 and CDR2: LGHDT and YNNKEL (reference sequence). Trimming took off 0 bases at V and 10 bases at J, with 9 bases between the two ends. The CDR3 is CASSQDRAGAFF. The DNA of the CDR3 is TGTGCCAGCAGCCAAGATAGGGCGGGAGCTTTCTTT.

The V and J genes are TRBV6-1 and TRBJ2-3, with 9 bases lining up with TRBD2. Germline loops: CDR1 MNHNS, CDR2 SASEGT. J gave up 3 bases and V 3 bases, and 13 bases lay outside the gene matches. The CDR3 runs to 18 residues. CDR3 nucleotides: TGTGCCAGCAGTGATCACCCCACGGCGGGAGGGAGAACAGATACGCAGTATTTT. Its protein is CASSDHPTAGGRTDTQYF.